These T cell receptor beta chains were read from a single sample in a study of cytomegalovirus exposure and HLA in healthy donors. Some clones are missing from TCRdb's copy, which holds only in-frame ones; the method was immunoSEQ multiplex PCR. The sample consists of approximately 140,000 clones, about 78% of them appearing once. The sample comprised PBMCs. The origin of the receptors is a human donor in good health. The CDR3 runs from the conserved cysteine through the conserved F or W. D genes are given only for firm matches. Clone sizes are given selectively: once, few, many, or a class where the clone is expanded.

CDR3 length	V gene	J gene	clone size	D gene	CDR3 protein	CDR3 DNA
16	TRBV5-4	TRBJ2-1	-	TRBD2	CASSLAGGSSYNEQFF	TGTGCCAGCAGCTTGGCCGGCGGGAGCTCCTACAATGAGCAGTTCTTC
16	TRBV18	TRBJ1-1	-	-	CASSQGRGFLDTEAFF	TGTGCCAGCTCACAGGGGAGGGGTTTTTTGGACACTGAAGCTTTCTTT
15	TRBV5-1	TRBJ1-4	-	-	CASSFPHSPNEKLFF	TGCGCCAGCAGCTTCCCTCACAGCCCTAATGAAAAACTGTTTTTT
13	TRBV19	TRBJ1-4	-	-	CASQKRGSEKLFF	TGTGCCAGTCAAAAACGAGGGAGTGAAAAACTGTTTTTT
15	TRBV6-6	TRBJ1-2	once	TRBD1	CASSYSGQTNYGYTF	TGTGCCAGCAGTTACTCGGGACAGACTAACTATGGCTACACCTTC
17	TRBV27	TRBJ2-3	-	TRBD2	CASSSLAGFPSTDTQYF	TGTGCCAGCAGTTCACTAGCGGGATTTCCTAGCACAGATACGCAGTATTTT
15	TRBV11-2	TRBJ1-2	-	TRBD1	CASSGRQGAGYGYTF	TGTGCCAGCAGCGGAAGACAGGGGGCCGGCTATGGCTACACCTTC
15	TRBV7-9	TRBJ2-5	-	TRBD1	CASSFGQGPQETQYF	TGTGCCAGCAGCTTCGGACAGGGGCCACAAGAGACCCAGTACTTC
18	TRBV4-2	TRBJ2-1	-	TRBD2	CASSQERGLAGGYNEQFF	TGTGCCAGCAGCCAAGAGAGGGGACTAGCGGGAGGGTACAATGAGCAGTTCTTC
16	TRBV28	TRBJ2-7	-	TRBD2	CASSEALGGRGGEQYF	TGTGCCAGCAGTGAAGCATTGGGCGGCCGGGGAGGGGAGCAGTACTTC